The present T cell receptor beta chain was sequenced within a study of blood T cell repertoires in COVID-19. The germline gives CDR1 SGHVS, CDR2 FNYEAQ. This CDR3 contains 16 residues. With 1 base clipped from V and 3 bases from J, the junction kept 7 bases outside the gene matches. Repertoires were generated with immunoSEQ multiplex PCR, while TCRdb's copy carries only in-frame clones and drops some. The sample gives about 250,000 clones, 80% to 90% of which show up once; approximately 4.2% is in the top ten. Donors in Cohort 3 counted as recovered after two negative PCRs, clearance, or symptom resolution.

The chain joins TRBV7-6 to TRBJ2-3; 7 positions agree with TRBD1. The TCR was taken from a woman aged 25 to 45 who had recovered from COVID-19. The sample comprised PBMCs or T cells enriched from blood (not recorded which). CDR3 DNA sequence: TGTGCCAGCAGCTTAGAAGGGGTGACAGGGACAGATACGCAGTATTTT. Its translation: CASSLEGVTGTDTQYF.